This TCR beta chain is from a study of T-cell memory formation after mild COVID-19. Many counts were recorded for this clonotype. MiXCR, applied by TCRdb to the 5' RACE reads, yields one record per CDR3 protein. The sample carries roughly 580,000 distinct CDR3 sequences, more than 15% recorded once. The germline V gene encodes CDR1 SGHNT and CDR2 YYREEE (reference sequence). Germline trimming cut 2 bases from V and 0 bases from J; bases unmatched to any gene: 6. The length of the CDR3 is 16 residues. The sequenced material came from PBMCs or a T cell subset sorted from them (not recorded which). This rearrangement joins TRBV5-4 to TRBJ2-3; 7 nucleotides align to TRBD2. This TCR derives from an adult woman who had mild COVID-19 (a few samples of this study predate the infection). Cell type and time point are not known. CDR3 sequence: CASSFQRGSSTDTQYF. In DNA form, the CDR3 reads TGTGCCAGCAGCTTCCAGCGGGGTTCTAGCACAGATACGCAGTATTTT.